This T cell receptor beta chain was sequenced in a study of cytomegalovirus exposure and HLA in healthy donors. Whole-study findings and limits: HLA alleles were associated with fewer than 20,000 TCR beta sequences in a later analysis at 0.05 false discovery rate. According to a later analysis, most TCR beta chains associated with CMV appeared HLA-restricted.

This clone showed up just a few times. Its antigen remains unknown. With 6 bases removed from V and 2 bases from J, the gap between germline ends came to 17 bases. The V gene's germline CDR1 is MNHEY and CDR2 SMNVEV (reference sequence). The CDR3 has 15 amino acids. PCR employed 60 Vbeta and 13 Jbeta primers. Using immunoSEQ multiplex PCR, the repertoire was profiled, and TCRdb retains in-frame clones only, with some absent. The data show about 140,000 clones, over 60% seen once. This receptor was identified in a man aged 40-49 years in good health and CMV-seronegative. The V gene is TRBV27, the J gene TRBJ2-7, with TRBD2 as a possible D gene (6 bases). Sequenced input: PBMCs. The CDR3 DNA follows: TGTGCCAGCAGCTTCCAAGCCACGGGGGCCTACGAGCAGTACTTC. This encodes CASSFQATGAYEQYF.